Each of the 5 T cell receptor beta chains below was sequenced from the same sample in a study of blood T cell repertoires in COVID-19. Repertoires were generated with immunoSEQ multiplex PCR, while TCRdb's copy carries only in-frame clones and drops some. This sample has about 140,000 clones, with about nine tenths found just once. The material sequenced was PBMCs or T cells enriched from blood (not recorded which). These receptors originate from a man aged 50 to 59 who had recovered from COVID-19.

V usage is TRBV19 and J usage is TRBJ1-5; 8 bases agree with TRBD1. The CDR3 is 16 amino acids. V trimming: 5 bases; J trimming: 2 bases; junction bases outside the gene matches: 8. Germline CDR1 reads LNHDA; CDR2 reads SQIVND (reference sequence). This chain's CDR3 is CASSPRTGPGNQPQHF. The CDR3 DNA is TGTGCCAGTAGTCCACGGACAGGGCCAGGCAATCAGCCCCAGCATTTT.

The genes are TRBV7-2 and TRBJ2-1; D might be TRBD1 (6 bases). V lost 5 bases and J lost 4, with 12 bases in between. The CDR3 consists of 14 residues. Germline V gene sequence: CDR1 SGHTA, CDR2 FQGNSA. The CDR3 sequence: CASSPDRFYNEQFF. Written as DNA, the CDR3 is TGTGCCAGCAGCCCTGACAGGTTTTACAATGAGCAGTTCTTC.

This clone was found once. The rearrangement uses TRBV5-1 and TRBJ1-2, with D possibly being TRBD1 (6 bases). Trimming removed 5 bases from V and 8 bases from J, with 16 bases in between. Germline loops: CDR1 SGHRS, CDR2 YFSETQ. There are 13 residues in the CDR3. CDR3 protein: CASRIEGTRGYTF. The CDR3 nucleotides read TGCGCCAGCAGGATAGAGGGGACACGGGGCTACACCTTC.

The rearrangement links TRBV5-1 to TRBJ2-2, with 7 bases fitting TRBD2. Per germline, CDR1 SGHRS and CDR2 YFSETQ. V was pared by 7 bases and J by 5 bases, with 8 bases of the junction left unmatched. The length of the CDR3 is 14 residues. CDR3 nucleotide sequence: TGCGCCAGCCGCTCTAGCGGAGTAACCGGGGAGCTGTTTTTT. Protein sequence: CASRSSGVTGELFF.

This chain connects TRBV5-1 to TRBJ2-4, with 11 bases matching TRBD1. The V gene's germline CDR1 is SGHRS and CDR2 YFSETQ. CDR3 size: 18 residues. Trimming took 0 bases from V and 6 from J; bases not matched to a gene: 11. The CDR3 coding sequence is TGCGCCAGCAGCTTGGTACCCCCGGGACAGGGGGTGAGAAACATTCAGTACTTC. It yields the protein CASSLVPPGQGVRNIQYF.